A single sample gave rise to the 10 T cell receptor beta chains below, sequenced in a study of T cells in Graves' hyperthyroidism and ophthalmopathy. From RNA transcripts, TCR beta CDR3 regions were amplified. When the TCR CDR3 underwent first-round RT-PCR, the HTBI primer set was used. TCRdb re-called the multiplex PCR reads through MiXCR, storing one row per CDR3 protein. The table has around 540,000 distinct CDR3 sequences, 46% seen once; the top ten hold about 7.8%. Material: peripheral blood or thyroid tissue (not recorded which). The receptors were gathered from a woman aged 18-29 years with Graves' hyperthyroidism.

This clonotype occurred many times. V and J are TRBV7-6 and TRBJ2-7; tentatively, D is TRBD1 (5 bases). V was clipped by 4 bases and J by 7 bases, with 20 bases between them. The CDR3 runs 15 residues. Germline lookup yields CDR1 SGHVS and CDR2 FNYEAQ. In nucleotides, the CDR3 is TGTGCCAGCAGCTCTGGACCCAAGGGGTCACGGGAGCAGTACTTC. Its translation: CASSSGPKGSREQYF.

This clonotype was found a few times. The CDR3 sequence: CASSNSPTASVWHF. The DNA for the CDR3 is TGTGCCAGTAGTAATAGTCCCACAGCATCCGTTTGGCATTTT. The V gene is TRBV19, the J gene TRBJ1-5; no firm D call. CDR3 length: 14 amino acids. V lost 4 bases to trimming and J lost 15 bases, with 22 bases between them. Germline CDR1 LNHDA, CDR2 SQIVND (reference sequence).

This clonotype was found a few times. The chain links TRBV12-3 or TRBV12-4 to TRBJ1-5; D perhaps matches TRBD1 (5 bases). Trimming took off 6 bases at V and 11 bases at J, with 14 bases between the two ends. The CDR3 length is 12 residues. The CDR3 protein is CASSSLGTSQHF. In DNA form, the CDR3 reads TGTGCCAGCAGCAGTCTTGGGACTTCCCAGCATTTT.

The V call is TRBV29-1, the J call TRBJ2-7; tentatively, D is TRBD2 (6 bases). Trimming cost V 4 bases and J 5 bases, with 9 bases left between them. Germline V gene data show CDR1 as SQVTM and CDR2 as ANQGSEA. This CDR3 is 11 amino acids long. CDR3 protein: CSVVGGNEQYF. The CDR3, as DNA: TGCAGCGTTGTGGGGGGTAACGAGCAGTACTTC.

There are many counts of this clonotype. The J gene is TRBJ2-6, the V gene TRBV15; D call uncertain. Trimming stripped 1 base from V and 2 bases from J, with 6 bases between. CDR1 and CDR2 (germline): LNHNV, YYDKDF (reference sequence). CDR3 length: 15 residues. This CDR3 reads CATSRVAAGANVLTF. The CDR3 coding sequence is TGTGCCACCAGCAGAGTGGCGGCTGGGGCCAACGTCCTGACTTTC.

CDR3 residues: CASSTRDRALYGYTF. In nucleotides, the CDR3 is TGTGCCAGCAGTACGAGGGACAGGGCGCTCTATGGCTACACCTTC. This chain joins TRBV25-1 and TRBJ1-2; 9 bases agree with TRBD1. Trimming at V came to 5 bases and at J to 4 bases, leaving 8 bases not matched to a gene. CDR3 size: 15 residues. Germline V gene lookup returns CDR1 MGHDK and CDR2 SYGVNS.

V usage is TRBV6-5 and J usage is TRBJ1-1; the D gene is possibly TRBD1 (5 bases). The germline V and J ends were trimmed by 1 base and 4 bases, with 10 bases remaining between them. The germline V gene has CDR1 MNHEY and CDR2 SVGAGI. The CDR3 length is 14 residues. CDR3 sequence (DNA): TGTGCCAGCAGTTACTATCGGGGGGGCACTGAAGCTTTCTTT. Encoded protein: CASSYYRGGTEAFF.

The chain is built from TRBV7-6 and TRBJ2-6; D gene unclear. This CDR3 spans 12 amino acids. Germline loops: CDR1 SGHVS, CDR2 FNYEAQ. Trimming removed 8 bases from V and 2 bases from J, with 4 bases in between. The CDR3 coding sequence is TGTGCCAGCTTGGCTGGGGCCAACGTCCTGACTTTC. Translated: CASLAGANVLTF.

The rearrangement links TRBV10-3 to TRBJ2-7; D possibly uses TRBD1 or TRBD2 (5 bases each). This CDR3 has 14 amino acids. Trimming took off 6 bases at V and 2 bases at J, with 14 bases between the two ends. Germline values: CDR1 ENHRY, CDR2 SYGVKD. The CDR3 nucleotides read TGTGCCATCAGCCCCCGGGACGGAGCCTACGAGCAGTACTTC. The encoded protein is CAISPRDGAYEQYF.

The V gene is TRBV11-2, the J gene TRBJ1-2; possible D gene TRBD1, 5 bases. The germline V and J ends were trimmed by 8 bases and 2 bases, with 15 bases remaining between them. This CDR3 has 14 residues. From germline, CDR1 is SGHAT and CDR2 FQNNGV. This chain's CDR3 is CASSPGIGNYGYTF. In DNA, the CDR3 is TGTGCCAGCTCACCAGGGATTGGCAACTATGGCTACACCTTC.